The T cell receptor beta chain under discussion was sequenced for a study of metastatic and nonmetastatic thyroid tumors. The overall study: Patients with malignant and benign thyroid disease provided blood and tumor or nodule tissue, whose repertoires were compared.

MiXCR reprocessed the PCR reads for TCRdb. There are around 37,000 clones in the sample; approximately 26% occur only once, and about 8.9% lies in the top ten. Patients had received no treatment of any kind before thyroid surgery. The V and J ends lost 4 bases and 5 bases respectively, with 22 bases between them. The V gene's germline CDR1 is SGHRS and CDR2 YFSETQ. The CDR3 extends over 17 amino acids. This chain uses TRBV5-1 with TRBJ2-1; D is possibly TRBD2 (6 bases). Sequenced input: blood. This sequence was found in a female donor with papillary thyroid cancer or a benign thyroid nodule (not recorded which). Some clones in this sample may be carry-over from other donors' samples. CDR3 residues: CASSPGTSRYVDNEQFF. In DNA form, the CDR3 reads TGCGCCAGCAGCCCTGGTACTAGCCGCTACGTCGACAATGAGCAGTTCTTC.